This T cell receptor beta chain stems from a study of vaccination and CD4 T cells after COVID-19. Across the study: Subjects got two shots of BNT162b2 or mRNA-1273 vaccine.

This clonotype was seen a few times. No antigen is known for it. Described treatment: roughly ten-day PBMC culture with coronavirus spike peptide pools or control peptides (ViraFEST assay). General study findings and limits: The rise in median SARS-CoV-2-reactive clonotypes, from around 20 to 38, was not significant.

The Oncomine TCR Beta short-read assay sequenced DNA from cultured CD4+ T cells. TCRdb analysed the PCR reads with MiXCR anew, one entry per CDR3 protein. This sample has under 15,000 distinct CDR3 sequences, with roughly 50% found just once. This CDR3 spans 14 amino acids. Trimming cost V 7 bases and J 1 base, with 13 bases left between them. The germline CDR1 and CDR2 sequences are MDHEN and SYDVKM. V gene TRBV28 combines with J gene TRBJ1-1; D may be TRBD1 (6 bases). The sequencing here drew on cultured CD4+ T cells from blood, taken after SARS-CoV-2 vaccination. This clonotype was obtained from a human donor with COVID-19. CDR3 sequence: CASMGAAQNTEAFF. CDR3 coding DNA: TGTGCCAGCATGGGGGCAGCACAGAACACTGAAGCTTTCTTT. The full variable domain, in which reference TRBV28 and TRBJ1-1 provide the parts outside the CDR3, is DVKVTQSSRYLVKRTGEKVFLECVQDMDHENMFWYRQDPGLGLRLIYFSYDVKMKEKGDIPEGYSVSREKKERFSLILESASTNQTSMYLCASMGAAQNTEAFFGQGTRLTVV.